The present TCR beta chain was sequenced within a study of T cell repertoires in cytomegalovirus infection. Study details: Public TCR beta signatures indicated both CMV infection and matching HLA type. Notes on the study in general: CMV-specific TCR beta clonotypes restricted by HLA-C were the ones dominating the ex vivo response. Carriers of CMV and the relevant HLA type were discriminated by public TCR beta frequency.

Using its own MiXCR run on the reads, TCRdb lists one record per CDR3 protein. The table records around 450,000 distinct CDR3 sequences, over 9% of them present only once. The CDR3 has 15 amino acids. V gave up 0 bases and J gave up 6 bases, with 12 bases separating them. Germline CDR1 is DFQATT and CDR2 is SNEGSKA (reference sequence). About this clonotype: Its antigen is still unknown.

Sequencing used PBMCs. This chain uses TRBV20-1 with TRBJ1-6; D is perhaps TRBD1 (5 bases). This clonotype originated in a human donor in good health (CMV status not recorded). Some clones in this sample may be carry-over from other donors' samples. This chain's CDR3 is CSARDPQGGNSPLHF. The CDR3 region has the DNA TGCAGTGCTAGAGATCCTCAGGGCGGTAATTCACCCCTCCACTTT.